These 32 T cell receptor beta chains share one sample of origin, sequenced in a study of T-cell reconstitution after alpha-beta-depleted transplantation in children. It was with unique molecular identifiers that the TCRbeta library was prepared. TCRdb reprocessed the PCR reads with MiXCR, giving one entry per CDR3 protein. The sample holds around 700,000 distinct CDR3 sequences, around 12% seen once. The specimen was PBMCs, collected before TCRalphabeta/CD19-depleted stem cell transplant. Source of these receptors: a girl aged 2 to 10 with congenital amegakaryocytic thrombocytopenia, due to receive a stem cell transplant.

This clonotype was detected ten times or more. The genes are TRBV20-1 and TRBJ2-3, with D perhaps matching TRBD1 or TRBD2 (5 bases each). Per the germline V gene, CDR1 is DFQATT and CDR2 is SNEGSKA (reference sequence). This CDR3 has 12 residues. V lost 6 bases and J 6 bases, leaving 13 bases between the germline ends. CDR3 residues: CSAGKGWDTQYF. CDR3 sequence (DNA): TGCAGTGCCGGGAAGGGGTGGGATACGCAGTATTTT.

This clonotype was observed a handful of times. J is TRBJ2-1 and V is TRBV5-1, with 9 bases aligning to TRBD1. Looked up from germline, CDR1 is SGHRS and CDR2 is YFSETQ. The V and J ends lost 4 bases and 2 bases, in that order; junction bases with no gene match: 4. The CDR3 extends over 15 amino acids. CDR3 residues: CASSDGDRAYNEQFF. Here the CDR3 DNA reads TGCGCCAGCAGCGACGGGGACAGGGCCTACAATGAGCAGTTCTTC.

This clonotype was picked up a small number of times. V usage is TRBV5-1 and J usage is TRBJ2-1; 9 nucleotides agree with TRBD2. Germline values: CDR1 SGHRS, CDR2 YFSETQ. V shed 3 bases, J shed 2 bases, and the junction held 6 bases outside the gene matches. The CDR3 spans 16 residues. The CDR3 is CASSSLAGETYNEQFF. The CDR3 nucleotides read TGCGCCAGCAGCTCATTAGCGGGGGAAACCTACAATGAGCAGTTCTTC.

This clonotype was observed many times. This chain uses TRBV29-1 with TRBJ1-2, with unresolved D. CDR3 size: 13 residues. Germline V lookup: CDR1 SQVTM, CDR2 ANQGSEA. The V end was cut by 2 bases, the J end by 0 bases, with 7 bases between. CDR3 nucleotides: TGCAGCGTTGAATCGGCAGCTAACTATGGCTACACCTTC. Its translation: CSVESAANYGYTF. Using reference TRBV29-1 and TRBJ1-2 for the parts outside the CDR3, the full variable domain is SAVISQKPSRDICQRGTSLTIQCQVDSQVTMMFWYRQQPGQSLTLIATANQGSEATYESGFVIDKFPISRPNLTFSTLTVSNMSPEDSSIYLCSVESAANYGYTFGSGTRLTVV.

The CDR3: CASSFIRGIYNEQFF. The DNA for the CDR3 is TGTGCCAGCAGCTTTATTAGGGGGATTTACAATGAGCAGTTCTTC. This rearrangement joins TRBV7-9 to TRBJ2-1, with D possibly matching TRBD1 (6 bases). The CDR3 has 15 residues. Per germline, CDR1 SEHNR and CDR2 FQNEAQ (reference sequence). V lost 3 bases and J lost 4, with 13 bases in between.

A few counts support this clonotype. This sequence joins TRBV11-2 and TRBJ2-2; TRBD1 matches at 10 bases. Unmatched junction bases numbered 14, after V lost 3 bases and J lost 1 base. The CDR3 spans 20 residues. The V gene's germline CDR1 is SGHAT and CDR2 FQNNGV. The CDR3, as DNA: TGTGCCAGCAGCTTTCTAGTTATTCGCAGGGACAGGGGGAACACCGGGGAGCTGTTTTTT. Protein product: CASSFLVIRRDRGNTGELFF.

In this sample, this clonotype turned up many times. The CDR3 sequence: CASSSGTRGAGELFF. In DNA form, the CDR3 reads TGCGCCAGCAGCTCTGGGACTCGAGGGGCCGGGGAGCTGTTTTTT. The chain links TRBV5-1 to TRBJ2-2; D is possibly TRBD2 (6 bases). CDR1 SGHRS and CDR2 YFSETQ come from the germline V gene. V was shortened by 3 bases and J by 6 bases, with 15 bases between the two germline ends. This CDR3 has 15 residues. Complete variable domain (other parts from reference TRBV5-1 and TRBJ2-2): KAGVTQTPRYLIKTRGQQVTLSCSPISGHRSVSWYQQTPGQGLQFLFEYFSETQRNKGNFPGRFSGRQFSNSRSEMNVSTLELGDSALYLCASSSGTRGAGELFFGEGSRLTVL.

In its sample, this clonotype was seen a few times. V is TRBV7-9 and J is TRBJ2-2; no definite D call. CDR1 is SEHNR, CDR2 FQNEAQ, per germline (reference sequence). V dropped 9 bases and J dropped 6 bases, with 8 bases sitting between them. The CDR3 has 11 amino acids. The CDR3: CASWVPGELFF. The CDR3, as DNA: TGTGCCAGTTGGGTTCCCGGGGAGCTGTTTTTT.

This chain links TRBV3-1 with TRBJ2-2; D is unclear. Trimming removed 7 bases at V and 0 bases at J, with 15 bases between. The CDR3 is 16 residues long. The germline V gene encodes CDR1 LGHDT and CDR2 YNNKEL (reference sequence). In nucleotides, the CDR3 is TGTGCCAGCAAAGGCGGAAAATACGCGAACACCGGGGAGCTGTTTTTT. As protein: CASKGGKYANTGELFF.

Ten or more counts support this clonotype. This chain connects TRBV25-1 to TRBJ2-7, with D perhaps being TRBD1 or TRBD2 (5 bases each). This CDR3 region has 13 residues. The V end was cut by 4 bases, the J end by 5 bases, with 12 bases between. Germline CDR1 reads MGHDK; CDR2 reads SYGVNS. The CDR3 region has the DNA TGTGCCAGCAGTGGGGGACCGCCTAACGAGCAGTACTTC. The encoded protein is CASSGGPPNEQYF.

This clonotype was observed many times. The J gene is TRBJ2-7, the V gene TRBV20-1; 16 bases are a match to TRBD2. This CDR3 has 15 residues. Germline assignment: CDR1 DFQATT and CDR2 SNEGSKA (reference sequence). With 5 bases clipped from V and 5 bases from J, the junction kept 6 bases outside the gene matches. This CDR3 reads CSAWTGLAGGNEQYF. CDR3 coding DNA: TGCAGTGCTTGGACGGGACTAGCGGGAGGGAACGAGCAGTACTTC.

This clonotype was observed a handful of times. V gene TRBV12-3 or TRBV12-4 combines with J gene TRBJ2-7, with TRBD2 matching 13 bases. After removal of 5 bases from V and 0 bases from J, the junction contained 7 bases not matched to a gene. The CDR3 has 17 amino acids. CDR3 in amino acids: CASSATRTSGSSYEQYF. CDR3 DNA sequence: TGTGCCAGCAGTGCTACCCGGACTAGCGGGAGCTCCTACGAGCAGTACTTC.

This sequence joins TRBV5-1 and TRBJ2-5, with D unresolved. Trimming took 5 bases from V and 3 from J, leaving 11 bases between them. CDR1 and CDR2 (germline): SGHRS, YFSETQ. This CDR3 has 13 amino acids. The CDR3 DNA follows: TGCGCCAGCAGGCAGAGAAGCGAAGAGACCCAGTACTTC. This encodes CASRQRSEETQYF.

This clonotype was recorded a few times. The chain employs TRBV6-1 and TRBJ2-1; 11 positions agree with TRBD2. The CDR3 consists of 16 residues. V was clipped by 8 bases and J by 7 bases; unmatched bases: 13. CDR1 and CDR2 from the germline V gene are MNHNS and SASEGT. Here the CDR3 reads CASASPTSGTVNEQFF. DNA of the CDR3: TGTGCCAGCGCGTCCCCGACTAGCGGGACGGTTAATGAGCAGTTCTTC.

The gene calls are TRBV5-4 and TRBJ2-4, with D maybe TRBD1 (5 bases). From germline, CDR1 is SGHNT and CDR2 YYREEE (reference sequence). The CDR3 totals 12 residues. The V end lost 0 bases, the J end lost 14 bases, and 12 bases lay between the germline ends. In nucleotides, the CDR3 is TGTGCCAGCAGCTTGGACCGACAGACGAAGTACTTC. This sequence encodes CASSLDRQTKYF.

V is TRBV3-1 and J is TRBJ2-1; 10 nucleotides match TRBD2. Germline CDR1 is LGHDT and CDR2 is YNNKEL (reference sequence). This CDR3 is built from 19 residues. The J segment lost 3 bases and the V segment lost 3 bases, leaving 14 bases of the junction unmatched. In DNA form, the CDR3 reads TGTGCCAGCAGCCATGGCCCAACTAGCGGGATGACCTACTACAATGAGCAGTTCTTC. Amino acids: CASSHGPTSGMTYYNEQFF.

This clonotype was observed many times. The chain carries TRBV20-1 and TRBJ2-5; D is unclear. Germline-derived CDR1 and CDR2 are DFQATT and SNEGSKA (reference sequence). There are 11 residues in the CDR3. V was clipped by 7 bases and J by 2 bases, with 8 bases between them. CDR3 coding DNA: TGCAGTGTTGATGGGCAAGAGACCCAGTACTTC. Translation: CSVDGQETQYF.

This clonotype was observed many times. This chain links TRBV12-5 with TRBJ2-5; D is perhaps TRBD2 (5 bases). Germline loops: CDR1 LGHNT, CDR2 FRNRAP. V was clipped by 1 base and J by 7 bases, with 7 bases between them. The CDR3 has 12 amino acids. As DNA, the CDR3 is TGTGCTAGTGGTTTGGACGGAGGGACCCAGTACTTC. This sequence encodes CASGLDGGTQYF.

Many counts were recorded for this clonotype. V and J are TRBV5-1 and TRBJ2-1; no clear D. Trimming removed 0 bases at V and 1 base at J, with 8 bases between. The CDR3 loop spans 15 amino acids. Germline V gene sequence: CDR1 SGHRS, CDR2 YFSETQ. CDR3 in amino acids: CASSLEVGSYNEQFF. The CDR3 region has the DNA TGCGCCAGCAGCTTGGAGGTTGGGTCCTACAATGAGCAGTTCTTC. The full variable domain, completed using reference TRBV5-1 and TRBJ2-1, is KAGVTQTPRYLIKTRGQQVTLSCSPISGHRSVSWYQQTPGQGLQFLFEYFSETQRNKGNFPGRFSGRQFSNSRSEMNVSTLELGDSALYLCASSLEVGSYNEQFFGPGTRLTVL.

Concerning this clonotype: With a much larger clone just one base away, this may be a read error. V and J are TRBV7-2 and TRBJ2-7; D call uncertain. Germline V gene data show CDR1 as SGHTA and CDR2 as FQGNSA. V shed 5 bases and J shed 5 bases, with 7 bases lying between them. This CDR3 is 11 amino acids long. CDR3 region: CASSNRHEQYF. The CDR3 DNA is TGTGCCAGCAGCAACCGCCACGAGCAGTACTTC.

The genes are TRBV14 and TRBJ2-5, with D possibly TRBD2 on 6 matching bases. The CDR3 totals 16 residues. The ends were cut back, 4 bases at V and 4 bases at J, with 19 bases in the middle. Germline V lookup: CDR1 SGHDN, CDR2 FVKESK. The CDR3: CASSLSPGGKRETQYF. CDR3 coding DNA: TGTGCCAGCAGCCTCTCGCCGGGCGGGAAGAGAGAGACCCAGTACTTC.

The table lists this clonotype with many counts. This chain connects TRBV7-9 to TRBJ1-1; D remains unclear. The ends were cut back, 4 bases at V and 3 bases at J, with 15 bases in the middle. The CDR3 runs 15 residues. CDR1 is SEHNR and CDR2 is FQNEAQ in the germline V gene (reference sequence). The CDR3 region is CASSSEPGWDTEAFF. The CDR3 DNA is TGTGCCAGCAGCTCAGAACCTGGCTGGGACACTGAAGCTTTCTTT. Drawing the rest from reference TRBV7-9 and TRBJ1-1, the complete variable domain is DTGVSQNPRHKITKRGQNVTFRCDPISEHNRLYWYRQTLGQGPEFLTYFQNEAQLEKSRLLSDRFSAERPKGSFSTLEIQRTEQGDSAMYLCASSSEPGWDTEAFFGQGTRLTVV.

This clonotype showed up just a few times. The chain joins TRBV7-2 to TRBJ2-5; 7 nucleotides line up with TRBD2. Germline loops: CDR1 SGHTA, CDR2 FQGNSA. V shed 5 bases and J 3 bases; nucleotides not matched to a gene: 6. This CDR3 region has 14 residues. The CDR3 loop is CASSSNAGEETQYF. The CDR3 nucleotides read TGTGCCAGCAGCAGTAACGCGGGAGAAGAGACCCAGTACTTC.

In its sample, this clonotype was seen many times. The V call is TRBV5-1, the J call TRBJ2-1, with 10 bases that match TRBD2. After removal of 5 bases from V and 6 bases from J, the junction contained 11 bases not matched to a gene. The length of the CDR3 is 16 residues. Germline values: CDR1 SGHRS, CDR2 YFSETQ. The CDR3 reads CASSQAAGGEANEQFF. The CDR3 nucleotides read TGCGCCAGCAGTCAAGCAGCGGGAGGGGAGGCCAATGAGCAGTTCTTC.

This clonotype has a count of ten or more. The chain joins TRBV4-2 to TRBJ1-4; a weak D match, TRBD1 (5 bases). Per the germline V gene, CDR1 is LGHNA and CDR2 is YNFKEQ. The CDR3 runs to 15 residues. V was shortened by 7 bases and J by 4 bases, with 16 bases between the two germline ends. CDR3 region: CASNRLTAYNEKLFF. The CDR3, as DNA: TGTGCCAGCAACCGCCTGACAGCGTATAATGAAAAACTGTTTTTT.

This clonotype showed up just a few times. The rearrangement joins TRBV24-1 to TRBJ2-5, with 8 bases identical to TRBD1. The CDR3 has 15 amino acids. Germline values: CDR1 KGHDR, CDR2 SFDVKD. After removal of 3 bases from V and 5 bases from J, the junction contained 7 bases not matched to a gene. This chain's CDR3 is CATSDPTGDLETQYF. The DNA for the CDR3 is TGTGCCACCAGTGATCCGACAGGGGATTTGGAGACCCAGTACTTC.

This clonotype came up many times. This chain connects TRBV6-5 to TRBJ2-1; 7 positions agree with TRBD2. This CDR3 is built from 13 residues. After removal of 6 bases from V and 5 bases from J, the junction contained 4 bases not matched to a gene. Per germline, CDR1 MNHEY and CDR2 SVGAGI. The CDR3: CASSPAGDNEQFF. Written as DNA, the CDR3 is TGTGCCAGCAGCCCCGCGGGGGACAATGAGCAGTTCTTC.

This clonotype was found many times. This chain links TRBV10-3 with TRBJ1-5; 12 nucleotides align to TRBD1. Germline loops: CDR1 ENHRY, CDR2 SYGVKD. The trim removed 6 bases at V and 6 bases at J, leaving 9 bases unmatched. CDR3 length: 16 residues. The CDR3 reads CAIRATGTGGGQPQHF. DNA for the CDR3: TGTGCCATCAGGGCGACCGGGACAGGGGGCGGTCAGCCCCAGCATTTT.

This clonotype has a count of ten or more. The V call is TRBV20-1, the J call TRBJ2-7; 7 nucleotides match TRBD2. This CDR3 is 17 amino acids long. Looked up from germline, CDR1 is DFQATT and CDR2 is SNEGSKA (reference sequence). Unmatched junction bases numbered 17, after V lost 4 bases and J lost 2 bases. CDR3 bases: TGCAGTGCTATCAACCCTGGGCTAGCGGAGTCCCCCTACGAGCAGTACTTC. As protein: CSAINPGLAESPYEQYF.

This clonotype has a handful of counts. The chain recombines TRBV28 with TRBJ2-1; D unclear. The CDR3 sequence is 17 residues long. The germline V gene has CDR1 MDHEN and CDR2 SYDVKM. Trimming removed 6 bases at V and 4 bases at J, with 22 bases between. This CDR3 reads CASSTWTTSLSYNEQFF. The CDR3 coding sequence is TGTGCCAGCAGCACCTGGACCACCTCCCTTAGTTACAATGAGCAGTTCTTC.

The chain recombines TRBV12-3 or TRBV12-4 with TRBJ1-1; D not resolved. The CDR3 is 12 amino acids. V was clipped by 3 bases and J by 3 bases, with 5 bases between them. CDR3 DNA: TGTGCCAGCAGTTTGATGTACACTGAAGCTTTCTTT. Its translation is CASSLMYTEAFF.

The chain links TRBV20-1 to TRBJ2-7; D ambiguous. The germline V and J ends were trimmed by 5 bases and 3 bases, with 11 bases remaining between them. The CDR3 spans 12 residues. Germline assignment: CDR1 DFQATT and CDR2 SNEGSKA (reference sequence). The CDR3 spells CSALYGIYEQYF. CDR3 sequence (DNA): TGCAGTGCTTTGTACGGAATCTACGAGCAGTACTTC.